The 30 T cell receptor beta chains in this list originate from one sample, sequenced in a study of ipilimumab plus nivolumab after autologous stem cell transplantation. This table comes from immunoSEQ multiplex PCR, and its TCRdb copy is limited to in-frame clones, with some not included. The profile shows several thousand clones, around two thirds of them singletons. Sequences were derived from PBMCs, sampled in a trial of ipilimumab plus nivolumab as post-transplant consolidation. Receptors were obtained from a female donor with multiple myeloma.

The DNA of the CDR3 is TGTGCCACCGCTTTAGCGGGAGCTTTCTACGAGCAGTACTTC. This translates into CATALAGAFYEQYF. The V gene is TRBV27, the J gene TRBJ2-7, with 9 bases lining up with TRBD2. Germline CDR1 and CDR2: MNHEY and SMNVEV (reference sequence). The CDR3 contains 14 residues. Germline trimming cut 10 bases from V and 3 bases from J; bases unmatched to any gene: 10.

The rearrangement links TRBV27 to TRBJ2-1; 9 nucleotides align to TRBD2. Germline trimming cut 5 bases from V and 4 bases from J; bases unmatched to any gene: 9. The CDR3 is made up of 16 amino acids. CDR1 is MNHEY, CDR2 SMNVEV, per germline (reference sequence). In DNA, the CDR3 is TGTGCCAGCAGTCGAACCACTAGCGGGTTGTACAATGAGCAGTTCTTC. This sequence encodes CASSRTTSGLYNEQFF.

The chain couples TRBV7-3 to TRBJ1-2, with D tentatively TRBD1 (5 bases). Germline CDR1 SGHTA, CDR2 FQGTGA. This CDR3 region has 16 residues. Trimming pared 3 bases from V and 2 bases from J, leaving 16 bases between. The CDR3 here is CASSFSGGTGNYGYTF. The CDR3 DNA reads TGTGCCAGCAGCTTTAGTGGGGGTACGGGGAACTATGGCTACACCTTC.

V and J are TRBV9 and TRBJ2-5; 9 nucleotides agree with TRBD2. CDR1 and CDR2 from the germline V gene are SGDLS and YYNGEE. The length of the CDR3 is 17 residues. The junction had 10 bases not matched to a gene; V was cut back by 0 bases and J by 4 bases. CDR3 in DNA: TGTGCCAGCAGCGTAGGGTTTAGCGGGAGATCCACAGAGACCCAGTACTTC. Encoded protein: CASSVGFSGRSTETQYF.

V is TRBV11-1 and J is TRBJ1-5; D may be TRBD1 (6 bases). This CDR3 spans 15 amino acids. Deletions cut 1 base from V and 1 base from J, with 8 bases between. The germline V gene encodes CDR1 SGHAT and CDR2 FQDESV (reference sequence). CDR3 in amino acids: CASSLGTASNQPQHF. CDR3 in DNA: TGTGCCAGCAGCTTAGGGACAGCCAGCAATCAGCCCCAGCATTTT.

The rearrangement uses TRBV4-1 and TRBJ1-5; D remains unclear. V gave up 0 bases and J gave up 3 bases, with 6 bases separating them. Germline V lookup: CDR1 MGHRA, CDR2 YSYEKL. The CDR3 has 14 amino acids. Here the CDR3 DNA reads TGCGCCAGCAGCCAAGAGGATATCAATCAGCCCCAGCATTTT. This sequence encodes CASSQEDINQPQHF.

The chain combines TRBV27 with TRBJ2-1; 8 bases fit TRBD1. The CDR3 extends over 13 amino acids. Per germline, CDR1 MNHEY and CDR2 SMNVEV (reference sequence). The V segment lost 6 bases and the J segment 10 bases; nucleotides outside the gene matches: 8. The CDR3, as DNA: TGTGCCAGCAGGGATGGACAGGGTCCCGAGCAGTTCTTC. Protein sequence: CASRDGQGPEQFF.

This clone is termed medium-sized. The chain uses TRBV28 and TRBJ1-3; 8 bases fit TRBD1. The CDR3 is made up of 12 amino acids. The germline gives CDR1 MDHEN, CDR2 SYDVKM. Trimming at V came to 2 bases and at J to 11 bases, leaving 2 bases not matched to a gene. The CDR3 loop reads CASSLETGAIYF. CDR3 bases: TGTGCCAGCAGTTTAGAGACAGGGGCCATATATTTT.

V is TRBV20-1 and J is TRBJ2-7; the D is unclear. The V and J ends lost 6 bases and 6 bases respectively, with 12 bases between them. From germline, CDR1 is DFQATT and CDR2 SNEGSKA (reference sequence). The CDR3 extends over 11 amino acids. The CDR3 spells CSARQDGEQYF. The CDR3 DNA reads as TGCAGTGCACGTCAGGATGGCGAGCAGTACTTC.

The gene calls are TRBV6-6 and TRBJ2-7; D not resolved. CDR3 length: 14 amino acids. The ends were cut back, 0 bases at V and 0 bases at J, with 6 bases in the middle. Germline V gene data show CDR1 as MNHNY and CDR2 as SVGAGI (reference sequence). The CDR3 DNA follows: TGTGCCAGCAGTTACTCGCAGGTCTCCTACGAGCAGTACTTC. The encoded protein is CASSYSQVSYEQYF.

There are a few counts of this clone. The chain links TRBV10-2 to TRBJ2-1; TRBD2 is a possible D gene (5 bases). V shed 5 bases and J shed 2 bases, with 7 bases lying between them. The CDR3 sequence is 13 residues long. The germline V gene has CDR1 WSHSY and CDR2 SAAADI. CDR3 amino acids: CASSTGTYNEQFF. The CDR3 nucleotides read TGCGCCAGCAGTACCGGGACCTACAATGAGCAGTTCTTC.

The chain couples TRBV18 to TRBJ1-1; 7 nucleotides align to TRBD1. The CDR3 covers 14 residues. The ends lost 4 bases at V and 3 bases at J; junction bases unmatched: 5. The germline V gene has CDR1 KGHSH and CDR2 LQKENI. DNA for the CDR3: TGTGCCAGCTCACTATTGCAGGGGGACACTGAAGCTTTCTTT. It translates to CASSLLQGDTEAFF.

This chain links TRBV7-6 with TRBJ2-1; 7 bases fit TRBD1. Germline-derived CDR1 and CDR2 are SGHVS and FNYEAQ. V lost 1 base and J lost 4; bases outside the gene matches: 10. The CDR3 length is 17 residues. The CDR3 DNA sequence: TGTGCCAGCAGCTTAGGGTCCGGGACAGATTTTTACAATGAGCAGTTCTTC. Its protein product is CASSLGSGTDFYNEQFF.

This clone was observed a handful of times. V usage is TRBV7-2 and J usage is TRBJ2-7; D tentatively fits TRBD1 or TRBD2 (5 bases each). The CDR3 has 17 residues. V gave up 2 bases and J gave up 0 bases, with 17 bases separating them. Germline values: CDR1 SGHTA, CDR2 FQGNSA. The CDR3 DNA reads as TGTGCCAGCAGCTTAAGTAGCGTCGGTGGGGGCTCCTACGAGCAGTACTTC. The encoded protein is CASSLSSVGGGSYEQYF.

The chain has TRBV4-2 and TRBJ2-1; D unclear. The ends were cut back, 0 bases at V and 0 bases at J, with 12 bases in the middle. This CDR3 spans 17 amino acids. Germline CDR1 is LGHNA and CDR2 is YNFKEQ. CDR3 loop: CASSQDPQTSSYNEQFF. DNA for the CDR3: TGTGCCAGCAGCCAAGATCCCCAGACAAGCTCCTACAATGAGCAGTTCTTC.

This chain joins TRBV6-5 and TRBJ1-4; D may be TRBD1 (6 bases). The V gene lost 4 bases and the J gene lost 5 bases, with 11 bases spanning the gap. The germline CDR1 and CDR2 sequences are MNHEY and SVGAGI. The CDR3 covers 14 residues. Here the CDR3 DNA reads TGTGCCAGCAGTTCCTGGACAGAAAATGAAAAACTGTTTTTT. Residues: CASSSWTENEKLFF.

The genes are TRBV28 and TRBJ2-5; D uncertain. The end of the DNA fits TRBJ2-7 better, so the J call may be wrong. The germline V gene has CDR1 MDHEN and CDR2 SYDVKM. This CDR3 has 12 amino acids. The CDR3 DNA reads as TGTGCCAGCAGTTTAAATGACTACGAGCAGTACTTC. As protein: CASSLNDYEQYF.

This sequence joins TRBV15 and TRBJ1-2, with a tentative D call TRBD1 (5 bases). The germline V gene has CDR1 LNHNV and CDR2 YYDKDF (reference sequence). The ends were cut back, 0 bases at V and 2 bases at J, with 7 bases in the middle. CDR3 length equals 14 residues. CDR3 in DNA: TGTGCCACCAGCAGAGAGGGGGTAAACTATGGCTACACCTTC. This encodes CATSREGVNYGYTF. Using reference TRBV15 and TRBJ1-2 for the parts outside the CDR3, the full variable domain is DAMVIQNPRYQVTQFGKPVTLSCSQTLNHNVMYWYQQKSSQAPKLLFHYYDKDFNNEADTPDNFQSRRPNTSFCFLDIRSPGLGDTAMYLCATSREGVNYGYTFGSGTRLTVV.

The chain uses TRBV2 and TRBJ2-7; 8 positions agree with TRBD1. Germline CDR1 is SNHLY and CDR2 is FYNNEI. V lost 8 bases, J lost 6 bases, and 9 bases stayed unmatched. The CDR3 is 13 residues long. This chain's CDR3 is CASCRTGTSEQYF. The CDR3 bases are TGTGCCAGCTGTAGGACAGGGACTTCCGAGCAGTACTTC.

V gene TRBV7-6 combines with J gene TRBJ2-1; 11 nucleotides match TRBD2. The CDR3 spans 17 residues. Germline V lookup: CDR1 SGHVS, CDR2 FNYEAQ. V lost 1 base, J lost 4 bases, and 6 bases stayed unmatched. CDR3 coding DNA: TGTGCCAGCAGCTTAGACATTAGCGGGAGGGGATACAATGAGCAGTTCTTC. Protein: CASSLDISGRGYNEQFF.

The J gene is TRBJ2-2, the V gene TRBV7-3, with TRBD1 identical over 9 bases. Germline lookup yields CDR1 SGHTA and CDR2 FQGTGA. The trim removed 8 bases at V and 3 bases at J, leaving 10 bases unmatched. The CDR3 sequence is 16 residues long. The CDR3 coding sequence is TGTGCCAGCGGCGGGAAGAGGACAGGGGACACCGGGGAGCTGTTTTTT. Translating gives CASGGKRTGDTGELFF.

Remarks on this clone: This CDR3 is also generated by other DNA sequences in the sample. The chain is built from TRBV19 and TRBJ2-7; 8 bases fit TRBD1. CDR1 is LNHDA and CDR2 is SQIVND in the germline V gene (reference sequence). The CDR3 sequence is 15 residues long. The V and J ends lost 4 bases and 2 bases, in that order; junction bases with no gene match: 7. CDR3 amino acids: CASSTPHRGTYEQYF. The CDR3 region has the DNA TGTGCCAGTAGTACACCTCACAGGGGGACCTACGAGCAGTACTTC.

V is TRBV23-1 and J is TRBJ2-5; 7 nucleotides match TRBD1. TRBV23-1 is given ORF status, its function remaining uncertain. The ends lost 6 bases at V and 3 bases at J; junction bases unmatched: 10. The CDR3 sequence is 15 residues long. CDR3 in DNA: TGCGCCAGCAGACGAAAGGGACAGCCCAAAGAGACCCAGTACTTC. Translated: CASRRKGQPKETQYF.

This clone was observed a few times. This chain links TRBV15 with TRBJ2-5; D tentatively reads TRBD1 or TRBD2 (6 bases each). Germline-derived CDR1 and CDR2 are LNHNV and YYDKDF (reference sequence). V shed 8 bases and J shed 4 bases, with 17 bases lying between them. The CDR3 is 14 residues long. The CDR3 here is CATGVGGLGETQYF. CDR3 nucleotides: TGTGCCACCGGTGTCGGGGGCCTCGGAGAGACCCAGTACTTC.

The rearrangement joins TRBV6-5 to TRBJ1-1, with a possible D match to TRBD1 (5 bases). The CDR3 is 14 amino acids. Germline lookup yields CDR1 MNHEY and CDR2 SVGAGI. V dropped 5 bases and J dropped 5 bases, with 15 bases sitting between them. Here the CDR3 reads CASSIRGAGTEAFF. The DNA of the CDR3 is TGTGCCAGCAGTATAAGGGGCGCGGGTACTGAAGCTTTCTTT.

Only a few counts were recorded for this clone. The chain links TRBV27 to TRBJ2-1; no reliable D call. The CDR3 totals 12 residues. Trimming stripped 3 bases from V and 6 bases from J, with 6 bases between. Germline assignment: CDR1 MNHEY and CDR2 SMNVEV (reference sequence). This CDR3 reads CASSLPSNEQFF. CDR3 in DNA: TGTGCCAGCAGTTTGCCGAGCAATGAGCAGTTCTTC.

The CDR3 here is CASSPGSGGHQPQHF. The CDR3 nucleotides are TGTGCCAGCAGTCCTGGGTCGGGCGGCCATCAGCCCCAGCATTTT. The chain uses TRBV28 and TRBJ1-5; D uncertain. Germline assignment: CDR1 MDHEN and CDR2 SYDVKM. V was trimmed by 5 bases and J by 5 bases, leaving 16 bases between them. The CDR3 contains 15 residues. Full variable domain (rest looked up from reference TRBV28 and TRBJ1-5): DVKVTQSSRYLVKRTGEKVFLECVQDMDHENMFWYRQDPGLGLRLIYFSYDVKMKEKGDIPEGYSVSREKKERFSLILESASTNQTSMYLCASSPGSGGHQPQHFGDGTRLSIL.

Relative to its sample, this clone is large. The CDR3 bases are TGTGCCTTATCGACAGGTTATAACACTGAAGCTTTCTTT. Protein product: CALSTGYNTEAFF. The V and J genes are TRBV30 and TRBJ1-1; tentatively, D is TRBD1 (6 bases). The V gene lost 7 bases and the J gene lost 2 bases, with 14 bases spanning the gap. Germline lookup yields CDR1 GTSNPN and CDR2 SVGIG (reference sequence). This CDR3 is built from 13 residues.

The chain joins TRBV29-1 to TRBJ2-5; weak D call: TRBD1 (6 bases). Trimming left V 7 bases short and J 0 bases short, with 9 bases between. The V gene's germline CDR1 is SQVTM and CDR2 ANQGSEA. CDR3 length equals 12 residues. The CDR3 protein is CSARTDQETQYF. CDR3 DNA sequence: TGCAGCGCGCGGACAGACCAAGAGACCCAGTACTTC. Full variable domain (remainder filled in from reference TRBV29-1 and TRBJ2-5): SAVISQKPSRDICQRGTSLTIQCQVDSQVTMMFWYRQQPGQSLTLIATANQGSEATYESGFVIDKFPISRPNLTFSTLTVSNMSPEDSSIYLCSARTDQETQYFGPGTRLLVL.

This clone occurred a few times. The V gene is TRBV27, the J gene TRBJ1-6; D remains ambiguous. In germline, CDR1 is MNHEY, CDR2 SMNVEV (reference sequence). V shed 3 bases and J shed 9 bases, with 9 bases lying between them. CDR3 length equals 13 residues. The CDR3 DNA follows: TGTGCCAGCAGTTTTCCGGGAGGTTCACCCCTCCACTTT. Its translation: CASSFPGGSPLHF.